This T cell receptor beta chain came from a study of T cells in localized non-small cell lung cancer (dated by TCRdb to the early 2020s). With regard to the full study: The study analyzed T cell repertoires of 200 to 300 early-stage NSCLC patients, comparing tumors and uninvolved tumor-adjacent lungs. The cohort comprised approximately 240 treatment-naïve NSCLC patients with resected, localized lung tumors. Of the NSCLC patients, 120 to 150 were male and approximately 110 were female, and the mean age was approximately 64 years.

At diagnosis, tumor, uninvolved tumor-adjacent lung and peripheral blood were collected and then preserved as a mix of FFPE and fresh-frozen material. For TCR repertoire profiling, blood samples were analyzed in the form of peripheral blood mononuclear cells. TCR beta CDR3 regions were sequenced from DNA using the immunoSEQ Assay. Concerning the study's data processing: To compute T cell density, TCR beta template counts were normalized to usable DNA, which was estimated by amplifying housekeeping genes. Using the preseqR package, richness was estimated by extrapolating to 120,000 templates for tissue samples and 400,000 templates for PBMC samples. Clonality was calculated as one minus Pielou's evenness. To identify tissue-enriched TCRs, differential abundance testing was run on productive amino-acid clonotypes with a minimum total count of 5 and an alpha of 0.1. The Jaccard Index and the Morisita Overlap Index were used to measure how much the repertoires overlapped between compartments. TCR beta CDR3s were clustered by GLIPH together with public tetramer-defined viral CDR3s, and at least three viral sequences plus V-gene enrichment were required for viral motifs. Held by TCRdb, this immuneACCESS table contains in-frame sequences only and omits some clones. Under half of the omission traces to an unresolved V gene where checked; the cause of the rest is unknown. Clone size and the V and J calls come from that table; the DNA yielded D and trimming. For this sample there are some 25,000 clones; around 87% appear just once. The ten largest clones take up 5.8% of the sample.

This clone showed up just once. The antigen this receptor binds is unknown. Base qualities are not recorded, but no much larger clone differs from it by a single base. On the study overall, not on this receptor specifically: Longer overall survival was associated with higher T cell density in blood, whereas shorter survival was associated with higher clonality in adjacent lung. A median of roughly 56 of the top 100 tumor clones were detected in paired uninvolved adjacent lung, and 25 to 35 of these tumor clones were also found among the top 100 clones of the paired uninvolved adjacent lung. Because of the exploratory design, TCR variables were selected using unadjusted p-values without false-discovery rate correction. Because multi-region tumor sequencing was not done, intratumor heterogeneity could not be ruled out. The highest T cell clonality was observed in uninvolved tumor-adjacent lung, where clonality exceeded that of tumor, suggesting that antigenic responses were more focused in uninvolved tumor-adjacent lung.

This material consisted of peripheral blood, taken before any cancer treatment. This sequence was found in a male donor aged 60 or over with stage II squamous cell lung carcinoma.

The DNA reads as follows: TGTGCCAGCTCACGGGAAATCACCTCTAATGAAAAACTGTTTTTT. Its protein reads: CASSREITSNEKLFF. The chain is assembled from TRBV18 and TRBJ1-4, with the D gene not confidently named. The cysteine opens and the phenylalanine closes a CDR3 of 15 amino acids. CDR3 DNA is the only sequence kept; it has 45 bases, read in frame from the first base. CDR1 and CDR2 are drawn from the germline V gene: KGHSH, LQKENI. V is clipped by 4 bases and J by 3 bases, and the sequence between their germline boundaries is 12 bases long.